This T cell receptor beta chain was recovered during a study of T-cell reconstitution after alpha-beta-depleted transplantation in children. Study outcomes and limitations: T-cell counts and diversity were attributed mostly to newly produced T cells one year after transplant.

Unique molecular identifiers tagged the TCRbeta library. TCRdb re-derived calls from the PCR reads in MiXCR, one entry per CDR3 protein. This table holds 250,000 to 400,000 distinct CDR3 sequences, around 25% found once. The CDR3 loop spans 15 amino acids. Germline loops: CDR1 LNHNV, CDR2 YYDKDF (reference sequence). V was shortened by 5 bases and J by 4 bases, with 17 bases between the two germline ends. This clonotype was seen only a few times. The antigen is unknown. The sequences come from PBMCs, mostly from graft donor cells, collected 180 days after TCRalphabeta/CD19-depleted stem cell transplant. The V gene is TRBV15, the J gene TRBJ2-5; no definite D call. This clonotype was obtained from a male patient aged 10 to 17 who had a stem cell transplant for acute lymphoblastic leukemia, so the T cells may come from the graft donor. The CDR3 protein is CATSFPSATRETQYF. In nucleotides, the CDR3 is TGTGCCACCAGCTTCCCGTCGGCCACCCGAGAGACCCAGTACTTC.